A selection of T cell receptor beta chains follows, all from one sample in a study of cytotoxic CD8 clonotypes in ibrutinib-treated CLL. The repertoire was sequenced with immunoSEQ multiplex PCR; TCRdb's copy has only in-frame clones and lacks some. Of about 140,000 clones listed, about 72% are singletons. Sample: PBMCs, taken after 12 months of ibrutinib treatment. Source of these receptors: a human donor with chronic lymphocytic leukemia. Both conserved end residues are part of each CDR3. Fields, in order: D gene, clone size, J gene, V gene, CDR3 protein, CDR3 DNA. D genes are given only for firm matches. Clone size, where shown, is once, few, many, or a class for clones that have expanded.

d_gene: TRBD2
abundance: few
j_gene: TRBJ2-3
v_gene: TRBV7-3
CDR3aa: CASSFSAGRTDTQYF
CDR3nt: TGTGCCAGCAGCTTCTCTGCCGGGAGGACAGATACGCAGTATTTT

d_gene: .
abundance: .
j_gene: TRBJ1-2
v_gene: TRBV7-9
CDR3aa: CASSLVATANYGYTF
CDR3nt: TGTGCCAGCAGCTTAGTGGCCACAGCGAACTATGGCTACACCTTC

d_gene: .
abundance: .
j_gene: TRBJ2-1
v_gene: TRBV9
CDR3aa: CASSVAGTVPYNEQFF
CDR3nt: TGTGCCAGCAGCGTAGCTGGGACCGTTCCCTACAATGAGCAGTTCTTC

d_gene: .
abundance: .
j_gene: TRBJ2-3
v_gene: TRBV28
CDR3aa: CASSLPSTDTQYF
CDR3nt: TGTGCCAGTAGTCTTCCTAGCACAGATACGCAGTATTTT

d_gene: .
abundance: .
j_gene: TRBJ1-4
v_gene: TRBV6-5
CDR3aa: CASSWAPKEKLFF
CDR3nt: TGTGCCAGCAGTTGGGCCCCTAAGGAAAAACTGTTTTTT

d_gene: .
abundance: .
j_gene: TRBJ2-2
v_gene: TRBV19
CDR3aa: CASSIDINNGELFF
CDR3nt: TGTGCCAGTAGTATAGATATTAACAACGGGGAGCTGTTTTTT

d_gene: .
abundance: .
j_gene: TRBJ1-1
v_gene: TRBV5-8
CDR3aa: CASRVRWPEPEAFF
CDR3nt: TGTGCCAGCAGGGTGAGGTGGCCGGAGCCGGAAGCTTTCTTT

d_gene: .
abundance: .
j_gene: TRBJ2-7
v_gene: TRBV7-9
CDR3aa: CASSFGGRSYEQYF
CDR3nt: TGTGCCAGCAGCTTTGGCGGCCGCTCCTACGAGCAGTACTTC

d_gene: TRBD2
abundance: once
j_gene: TRBJ2-1
v_gene: TRBV5-1
CDR3aa: CASSLVGTSNDEQFF
CDR3nt: TGCGCCAGCAGCTTGGTAGGGACTAGCAACGATGAGCAGTTCTTC

d_gene: .
abundance: .
j_gene: TRBJ1-4
v_gene: TRBV25-1
CDR3aa: CASSFPGALSEKLFF
CDR3nt: TGTGCCAGCAGCTTCCCGGGGGCTTTAAGTGAAAAACTGTTTTTT

d_gene: .
abundance: few
j_gene: TRBJ2-5
v_gene: TRBV10-3
CDR3aa: CAISDREETQYF
CDR3nt: TGTGCCATCAGTGACAGGGAAGAGACCCAGTACTTC

d_gene: .
abundance: .
j_gene: TRBJ2-3
v_gene: TRBV28
CDR3aa: CASSLRTSTDTQYF
CDR3nt: TGTGCCAGCAGTTTACGAACTAGCACAGATACGCAGTATTTT

d_gene: TRBD1
abundance: .
j_gene: TRBJ1-1
v_gene: TRBV27
CDR3aa: CASSDDRVQTEAFF
CDR3nt: TGTGCCAGCAGTGACGACAGGGTTCAAACTGAAGCTTTCTTT

d_gene: TRBD1
abundance: .
j_gene: TRBJ1-4
v_gene: TRBV28
CDR3aa: CASSLLWGQGAGEKLFF
CDR3nt: TGTGCCAGCAGTTTATTGTGGGGACAGGGGGCAGGAGAAAAACTGTTTTTT

d_gene: .
abundance: .
j_gene: TRBJ2-3
v_gene: TRBV6-1
CDR3aa: CASRVLSTDTQYF
CDR3nt: TGTGCCAGCAGAGTACTCTCCACGGATACGCAGTATTTT

d_gene: TRBD1
abundance: .
j_gene: TRBJ1-2
v_gene: TRBV30
CDR3aa: CAWTDRVFGYTF
CDR3nt: TGTGCCTGGACGGACAGGGTTTTTGGCTACACCTTC

d_gene: TRBD1
abundance: .
j_gene: TRBJ2-7
v_gene: TRBV5-1
CDR3aa: CASSFTTGDEQYF
CDR3nt: TGCGCCAGCAGCTTCACAACAGGGGACGAGCAGTACTTC

d_gene: .
abundance: .
j_gene: TRBJ1-5
v_gene: TRBV30
CDR3aa: CAWGQLDQPQHF
CDR3nt: TGTGCCTGGGGACAGCTAGATCAGCCCCAGCATTTT

d_gene: .
abundance: .
j_gene: TRBJ2-3
v_gene: TRBV7-2
CDR3aa: CASSGQFGSLTDTQYF
CDR3nt: TGTGCCAGCAGCGGTCAGTTTGGAAGTCTCACAGATACGCAGTATTTT

d_gene: .
abundance: .
j_gene: TRBJ2-3
v_gene: TRBV5-6
CDR3aa: CASSLGISGLDTQYF
CDR3nt: TGTGCCAGCAGCTTGGGTATATCGGGTTTAGATACGCAGTATTTT

d_gene: .
abundance: .
j_gene: TRBJ2-7
v_gene: TRBV5-1
CDR3aa: CASSLGTVSYEQYF
CDR3nt: TGCGCCAGCAGCTTGGGGACAGTCTCCTACGAGCAGTACTTC

d_gene: .
abundance: .
j_gene: TRBJ2-7
v_gene: TRBV19
CDR3aa: CASSRRRDGNYEQYF
CDR3nt: TGTGCCAGTAGTAGACGCCGGGACGGAAACTACGAGCAGTACTTC

d_gene: TRBD1
abundance: .
j_gene: TRBJ2-7
v_gene: TRBV6-1
CDR3aa: CASKQGSSYEQYF
CDR3nt: TGTGCCAGCAAACAGGGGAGCTCCTACGAGCAGTACTTC

d_gene: TRBD1
abundance: many
j_gene: TRBJ2-7
v_gene: TRBV6-4
CDR3aa: CASSESPGQGAQEQYF
CDR3nt: TGTGCCAGCAGTGAGTCCCCGGGACAGGGGGCGCAGGAGCAGTACTTC

d_gene: .
abundance: few
j_gene: TRBJ1-5
v_gene: TRBV19
CDR3aa: CASNWGLQPQHF
CDR3nt: TGTGCCAGTAATTGGGGTCTGCAGCCCCAGCATTTT

d_gene: TRBD1
abundance: .
j_gene: TRBJ2-3
v_gene: TRBV27
CDR3aa: CASTFRDRSTDTQYF
CDR3nt: TGTGCCAGCACCTTCCGGGACAGGAGCACAGATACGCAGTATTTT

d_gene: .
abundance: .
j_gene: TRBJ1-5
v_gene: TRBV10-1
CDR3aa: CASSRSSDRGHRRKYSNQPQHF
CDR3nt: TGCGCCAGCAGTCGGTCTTCCGATCGGGGACATCGCCGCAAATATAGCAATCAGCCCCAGCATTTT

d_gene: .
abundance: .
j_gene: TRBJ2-5
v_gene: TRBV5-1
CDR3aa: CASSLGGLGYETQYF
CDR3nt: TGCGCCAGCAGCTTGGGAGGGTTAGGGTACGAGACCCAGTACTTC

d_gene: .
abundance: .
j_gene: TRBJ1-4
v_gene: TRBV2
CDR3aa: CASRTQGSLNEKLFF
CDR3nt: TGTGCCAGCAGGACTCAGGGCAGCCTGAATGAAAAACTGTTTTTT

d_gene: .
abundance: once
j_gene: TRBJ2-2
v_gene: TRBV19
CDR3aa: CASNPDYRKSGELFF
CDR3nt: TGTGCCAGTAATCCGGACTACCGTAAGTCCGGGGAGCTGTTTTTT

d_gene: TRBD2
abundance: .
j_gene: TRBJ2-1
v_gene: TRBV19
CDR3aa: CASRNSGDEQFF
CDR3nt: TGTGCCAGTAGGAATAGCGGGGATGAGCAGTTCTTC

d_gene: .
abundance: .
j_gene: TRBJ1-2
v_gene: TRBV25-1
CDR3aa: CASSELGGFNGYTF
CDR3nt: TGTGCCAGCAGTGAACTAGGGGGTTTTAATGGCTACACCTTC

d_gene: .
abundance: .
j_gene: TRBJ1-4
v_gene: TRBV5-1
CDR3aa: CASSPTGAGPGEKLFF
CDR3nt: TGCGCCAGCAGCCCAACAGGTGCAGGGCCAGGGGAAAAACTGTTTTTT

d_gene: TRBD1
abundance: .
j_gene: TRBJ1-5
v_gene: TRBV7-9
CDR3aa: CASSLATGGAGQPQHF
CDR3nt: TGTGCCAGCAGCTTAGCAACAGGGGGCGCGGGGCAGCCCCAGCATTTT

d_gene: TRBD2
abundance: .
j_gene: TRBJ2-1
v_gene: TRBV11-3
CDR3aa: CASSLAGGPYNEQFF
CDR3nt: TGTGCCAGCAGCTTGGCGGGAGGGCCATACAATGAGCAGTTCTTC

d_gene: TRBD1
abundance: .
j_gene: TRBJ1-2
v_gene: TRBV19
CDR3aa: CASSTRQGANYGYTF
CDR3nt: TGTGCCAGTAGTACAAGACAGGGGGCGAACTATGGCTACACCTTC

d_gene: .
abundance: .
j_gene: TRBJ2-1
v_gene: TRBV9
CDR3aa: CASSVDGPYYNEQFF
CDR3nt: TGTGCCAGCAGCGTAGACGGGCCATACTACAATGAGCAGTTCTTC

d_gene: TRBD2
abundance: .
j_gene: TRBJ2-7
v_gene: TRBV10-3
CDR3aa: CAISEEVWSASGRRGLYEQYF
CDR3nt: TGTGCCATCAGTGAGGAAGTGTGGAGTGCTAGCGGGAGACGTGGACTCTACGAGCAGTACTTC

d_gene: .
abundance: .
j_gene: TRBJ1-5
v_gene: TRBV5-4
CDR3aa: CASSFGTQGQPQHF
CDR3nt: TGTGCCAGCAGCTTCGGAACCCAAGGGCAGCCCCAGCATTTT

d_gene: TRBD1
abundance: .
j_gene: TRBJ1-2
v_gene: TRBV7-3
CDR3aa: CASSPGGDYGYTF
CDR3nt: TGTGCCAGCAGCCCAGGGGGCGACTATGGCTACACCTTC

d_gene: .
abundance: .
j_gene: TRBJ1-1
v_gene: TRBV2
CDR3aa: CASTPAQGANTEAFF
CDR3nt: TGTGCCAGCACCCCAGCCCAAGGGGCGAACACTGAAGCTTTCTTT

d_gene: TRBD1
abundance: .
j_gene: TRBJ1-5
v_gene: TRBV6-5
CDR3aa: CASSYSRDSHQPQHF
CDR3nt: TGTGCCAGCAGTTACTCGCGGGACAGCCATCAGCCCCAGCATTTT

d_gene: .
abundance: .
j_gene: TRBJ1-5
v_gene: TRBV7-2
CDR3aa: CASSLVTGPDQPQHF
CDR3nt: TGTGCCAGCAGCTTAGTCACAGGGCCGGATCAGCCCCAGCATTTT

d_gene: .
abundance: once
j_gene: TRBJ2-7
v_gene: TRBV18
CDR3aa: CASSPPSQAIGSYEQYF
CDR3nt: TGTGCCAGCTCACCACCGAGCCAGGCAATAGGATCCTACGAGCAGTACTTC

d_gene: .
abundance: .
j_gene: TRBJ1-2
v_gene: TRBV4-1
CDR3aa: CASSQDRRDSRYGYTF
CDR3nt: TGCGCCAGCAGCCAAGACAGAAGGGACTCCAGGTATGGCTACACCTTC

d_gene: .
abundance: once
j_gene: TRBJ2-2
v_gene: TRBV29-1
CDR3aa: CSVFNTGELFF
CDR3nt: TGCAGCGTGTTTAACACCGGGGAGCTGTTTTTT

d_gene: TRBD1
abundance: .
j_gene: TRBJ2-7
v_gene: TRBV28
CDR3aa: CASSLDRGTHEQYF
CDR3nt: TGTGCCAGCAGTTTGGACAGGGGGACCCACGAGCAGTACTTC

d_gene: TRBD2
abundance: .
j_gene: TRBJ2-3
v_gene: TRBV7-3
CDR3aa: CASSPIGGEKYF
CDR3nt: TGTGCCAGCAGCCCAATTGGGGGGGAGAAGTATTTT

d_gene: TRBD1
abundance: .
j_gene: TRBJ1-5
v_gene: TRBV6-5
CDR3aa: CASSYDREDQPQHF
CDR3nt: TGTGCCAGCAGTTACGACAGGGAGGATCAGCCCCAGCATTTT

d_gene: TRBD1
abundance: .
j_gene: TRBJ2-4
v_gene: TRBV14
CDR3aa: CASSRVQGTKNIQYF
CDR3nt: TGTGCCAGCAGCCGAGTACAGGGGACCAAAAACATTCAGTACTTC

d_gene: .
abundance: .
j_gene: TRBJ2-4
v_gene: TRBV28
CDR3aa: CASSFDWGKNIQYF
CDR3nt: TGTGCCAGCAGTTTCGACTGGGGCAAAAACATTCAGTACTTC

d_gene: TRBD1
abundance: .
j_gene: TRBJ1-4
v_gene: TRBV13
CDR3aa: CASSLGVGQLNEKLFF
CDR3nt: TGTGCCAGCAGCTTAGGAGTGGGACAGCTTAATGAAAAACTGTTTTTT

d_gene: TRBD1
abundance: once
j_gene: TRBJ2-7
v_gene: TRBV19
CDR3aa: CASSTVGTGAYEQYF
CDR3nt: TGTGCCAGTAGTACGGTGGGGACAGGGGCGTACGAGCAGTACTTC

d_gene: .
abundance: .
j_gene: TRBJ1-1
v_gene: TRBV4-2
CDR3aa: CASSHAGTLNTEAFF
CDR3nt: TGTGCCAGCAGCCACGCCGGGACATTGAACACTGAAGCTTTCTTT

d_gene: .
abundance: .
j_gene: TRBJ2-3
v_gene: TRBV19
CDR3aa: CASSIEASASTDTQYF
CDR3nt: TGTGCCAGTAGTATAGAGGCGTCCGCTAGCACAGATACGCAGTATTTT

d_gene: .
abundance: .
j_gene: TRBJ2-7
v_gene: TRBV6-5
CDR3aa: CASSYRGAEQYF
CDR3nt: TGTGCCAGCAGTTACAGGGGAGCCGAGCAGTACTTC

d_gene: .
abundance: .
j_gene: TRBJ2-1
v_gene: TRBV7-3
CDR3aa: CASSLGLSYNEQFF
CDR3nt: TGTGCCAGCAGCTTAGGACTCTCCTACAATGAGCAGTTCTTC